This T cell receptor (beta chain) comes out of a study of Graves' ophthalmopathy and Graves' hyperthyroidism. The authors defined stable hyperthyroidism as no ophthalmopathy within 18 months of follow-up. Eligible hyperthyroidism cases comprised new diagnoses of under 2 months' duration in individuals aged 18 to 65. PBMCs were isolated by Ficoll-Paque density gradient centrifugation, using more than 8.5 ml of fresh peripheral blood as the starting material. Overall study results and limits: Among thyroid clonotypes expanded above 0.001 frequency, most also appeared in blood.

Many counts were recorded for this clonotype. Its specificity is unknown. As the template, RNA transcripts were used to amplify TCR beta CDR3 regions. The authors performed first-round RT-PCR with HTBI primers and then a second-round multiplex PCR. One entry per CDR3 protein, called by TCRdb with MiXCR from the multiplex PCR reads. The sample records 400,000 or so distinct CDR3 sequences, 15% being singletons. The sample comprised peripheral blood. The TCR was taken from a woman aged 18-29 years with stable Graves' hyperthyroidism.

The CDR3 DNA reads TGTGCCAGCAGTACCGGTAGCAATCAGCCCCAGCATTTT. The encoded protein is CASSTGSNQPQHF. The chain employs TRBV28 and TRBJ1-5, with D uncertain. Germline V gives CDR1 MDHEN, CDR2 SYDVKM. There are 13 residues in the CDR3. Trimming removed 5 bases from V and 0 bases from J, with 5 bases in between. Filled out from reference TRBV28 and TRBJ1-5, the complete variable domain reads DVKVTQSSRYLVKRTGEKVFLECVQDMDHENMFWYRQDPGLGLRLIYFSYDVKMKEKGDIPEGYSVSREKKERFSLILESASTNQTSMYLCASSTGSNQPQHFGDGTRLSIL.